This T cell receptor beta chain was captured by sequencing in a study of tumor-infiltrating lymphocytes in localized non-small cell lung cancer. Across the whole study: Some samples were collected after neoadjuvant chemotherapy; smokers, never-smokers and several histologies were included.

Study outcomes and limitations: Immunotypes IM1 and IM2 had similar TCR-derived T-cell fractions.

Using immunoSEQ multiplex PCR, the repertoire was profiled, and TCRdb retains in-frame clones only, with some absent. The profile covers under 20,000 clones, with around 75% appearing a single time and over 7.5% taken by the ten largest. V trimming: 5 bases; J trimming: 4 bases; junction bases outside the gene matches: 4. CDR3 length: 14 residues. Germline values: CDR1 SEHNR, CDR2 FQNEAQ (reference sequence). Remarks on this clone: What it binds is unknown.

The source of this sequence is a human donor with non-small cell lung cancer. The sample comprised lung tumor tissue. The chain carries TRBV7-9 and TRBJ2-1; 8 bases agree with TRBD1. DNA for the CDR3: TGTGCCAGCAGCCCAGACAGGGGATACAATGAGCAGTTCTTC. Amino acids: CASSPDRGYNEQFF.